This passage covers 31 T cell receptor beta chains from one sample sequenced in a study of sequential checkpoint blockade in melanoma. TCRdb keeps only in-frame clones here, not all; method: immunoSEQ multiplex PCR. The sample consists of about 13,000 clones, about 28% of them appearing once. Sample treatment: randomized to nivolumab then ipilimumab (arm A) or the reverse (arm B). The material was tumor tissue (inferred from file names), obtained from a patient given nivolumab and ipilimumab in sequence. The receptors originated from a human donor with melanoma.

The sample holds a few counts of this clone. This chain connects TRBV9 to TRBJ2-5; 9 bases match TRBD2. The germline V gene has CDR1 SGDLS and CDR2 YYNGEE. V gave up 4 bases and J gave up 2 bases; unmatched junction bases: 6. The CDR3 loop spans 15 amino acids. CDR3 nucleotides: TGTGCCAGCAGCACAGTGACTAGCGGACAAGAGACCCAGTACTTC. The encoded protein is CASSTVTSGQETQYF.

The chain recombines TRBV19 with TRBJ2-7, with D uncertain. This CDR3 is 15 amino acids long. The germline V and J ends were trimmed by 1 base and 3 bases, with 13 bases remaining between them. The V gene's germline CDR1 is LNHDA and CDR2 SQIVND (reference sequence). The DNA of the CDR3 is TGTGCCAGTAGTATAGTAAGCAGCCAGCTCTACGAGCAGTACTTC. Its translation is CASSIVSSQLYEQYF.

Only a few counts were recorded for this clone. The chain uses TRBV6-8 and TRBJ2-1; the D is unclear. Trimming removed 10 bases from V and 2 bases from J, with 15 bases in between. Germline V CDR1 and CDR2: MNHGY, SAAAGT. The CDR3 is 14 amino acids. CDR3 residues: CATKNTLAYNEQFF. DNA for the CDR3: TGTGCCACCAAAAATACTCTAGCCTACAATGAGCAGTTCTTC.

Concerning this clone itself: Other DNA sequences in the same sample also yield this CDR3. The chain carries TRBV11-3 and TRBJ2-2; 9 positions agree with TRBD1. This CDR3 contains 16 residues. V trimming: 5 bases; J trimming: 5 bases; junction bases outside the gene matches: 9. Germline assignment: CDR1 SGHNT and CDR2 YENEEA. CDR3 loop: CASSPTGGAGTGELFF. Written as DNA, the CDR3 is TGTGCCAGCAGCCCAACAGGGGGCGCGGGAACCGGGGAGCTGTTTTTT.

Details on this clone: An end of the junction differs from the germline gene, which may be a read error. The chain joins TRBV7-6 to TRBJ2-2; 8 nucleotides match TRBD1. The germline CDR1 and CDR2 sequences are SGHVS and FNYEAQ. CDR3 size: 14 residues. Written as DNA, the CDR3 is TGTGCTAGCAGCTCCAGGGGGCACACCGGGGAGCTGTTTTTT. It translates to CASSSRGHTGELFF.

This clone was recorded many times. The chain couples TRBV11-3 to TRBJ2-1; 8 bases are shared with TRBD1. The CDR3 is made up of 17 amino acids. J was trimmed by 6 bases and V by 7 bases; bases with no gene match: 17. Germline-derived CDR1 and CDR2 are SGHNT and YENEEA. The CDR3 nucleotides are TGTGCCAGCAACCCTTACTCCGGGACAGGAAATCGCAATGAGCAGTTCTTC. It translates to CASNPYSGTGNRNEQFF.

This clone was observed a handful of times. J is TRBJ2-7 and V is TRBV29-1; D gene uncertain. This CDR3 contains 13 residues. V shed 1 base and J shed 5 bases, with 12 bases lying between them. Germline V CDR1 and CDR2: SQVTM, ANQGSEA. CDR3 sequence (DNA): TGCAGCGTTGAAGCTCGAGGACCAGACGAGCAGTACTTC. Protein: CSVEARGPDEQYF.

This clone has ten or more counts. V and J are TRBV11-3 and TRBJ2-3; 11 nucleotides agree with TRBD2. With V trimmed by 0 bases and J by 3 bases, 5 bases remained unmatched. From germline, CDR1 is SGHNT and CDR2 YENEEA. The CDR3 has 17 amino acids. The CDR3 region has the DNA TGTGCCAGCAGCTTAGAAATTAGCGGGAGGGCGACAGATACGCAGTATTTT. It is translated as CASSLEISGRATDTQYF.

The J gene is TRBJ1-1, the V gene TRBV6-8; TRBD1 aligns across 7 bases. V was clipped by 0 bases and J by 3 bases; unmatched bases: 4. The CDR3 consists of 15 residues. Looked up from germline, CDR1 is MNHGY and CDR2 is SAAAGT. Here the CDR3 DNA reads TGTGCCAGCAGTTACTCAGGGGGCGCCTACACTGAAGCTTTCTTT. Residues: CASSYSGGAYTEAFF.

The J gene is TRBJ2-1, the V gene TRBV5-1, with 7 bases matching TRBD1. This CDR3 is built from 15 residues. V dropped 3 bases and J dropped 2; count of bases not matched to a gene: 5. Looked up from germline, CDR1 is SGHRS and CDR2 is YFSETQ. The CDR3 DNA is TGCGCCAGCAGCTCTGGACAGGCCCCCTACAATGAGCAGTTCTTC. Translating gives CASSSGQAPYNEQFF.

This clone has more than one count but fewer than ten. J is TRBJ2-2 and V is TRBV4-1; 8 positions agree with TRBD1. The V and J ends lost 3 bases and 3 bases, in that order; junction bases with no gene match: 12. In germline, CDR1 is MGHRA, CDR2 YSYEKL. The CDR3 has 18 amino acids. The CDR3 DNA reads as TGCGCCAGCAGCCAGTTAGGCAAGAGGACAGGGTACACCGGGGAGCTGTTTTTT. As protein: CASSQLGKRTGYTGELFF.

The J gene is TRBJ1-4, the V gene TRBV25-1, with D possibly being TRBD1 (5 bases). V lost 3 bases and J lost 3, with 8 bases in between. This CDR3 region has 14 residues. CDR1 MGHDK and CDR2 SYGVNS come from the germline V gene. CDR3 bases: TGTGCCAGCAGTGAGGGGGGGGCTAATGAAAAACTGTTTTTT. Amino acid sequence: CASSEGGANEKLFF.

This clone was observed a few times. V gene TRBV11-3 combines with J gene TRBJ1-3; possible D gene TRBD1, 6 bases. This CDR3 is built from 18 residues. Looked up from germline, CDR1 is SGHNT and CDR2 is YENEEA. Trimming shortened V by 0 bases and J by 2 bases, and 17 bases separated the two germline ends. The CDR3 DNA sequence: TGTGCCAGCAGCTTAGATCAAGGGGGGACCGGAGCTGGAAACACCATATATTTT. This gives the protein CASSLDQGGTGAGNTIYF.

This clone was picked up many times. The chain is built from TRBV7-7 and TRBJ2-2, with TRBD1 identical over 7 bases. Germline lookup yields CDR1 SSHAT and CDR2 FNYEAQ (reference sequence). V dropped 1 base and J dropped 3; count of bases not matched to a gene: 8. CDR3 length: 17 residues. The CDR3 sequence is CASSLEADRADTGELFF. The DNA of the CDR3 is TGTGCCAGCAGCTTAGAGGCCGACAGGGCGGACACCGGGGAGCTGTTTTTT.

The V gene is TRBV10-2, the J gene TRBJ2-3; D may match TRBD1 or TRBD2 (5 bases each). The V gene's germline CDR1 is WSHSY and CDR2 SAAADI. V gave up 6 bases and J gave up 0 bases, with 13 bases separating them. The CDR3 consists of 15 residues. CDR3 residues: CASREAGTSTDTQYF. DNA for the CDR3: TGCGCCAGCAGGGAGGCCGGGACCAGCACAGATACGCAGTATTTT.

The V gene is TRBV19, the J gene TRBJ2-1, with a possible D match to TRBD1 (5 bases). Looked up from germline, CDR1 is LNHDA and CDR2 is SQIVND (reference sequence). The V end was cut by 2 bases, the J end by 7 bases, with 12 bases between. The CDR3 consists of 14 residues. CDR3 protein: CASSIRGWGNEQFF. For the CDR3, the DNA is TGTGCCAGTAGTATAAGGGGCTGGGGAAATGAGCAGTTCTTC.

The chain uses TRBV11-3 and TRBJ2-3, with 12 nucleotides matching TRBD2. The CDR3 runs to 14 residues. CDR1 and CDR2 from the germline V gene are SGHNT and YENEEA. Unmatched junction bases numbered 5, after V lost 8 bases and J lost 5 bases. The CDR3 DNA follows: TGTGCCAGCCTACTAGCGGGAGGTAGAGATACGCAGTATTTT. Protein product: CASLLAGGRDTQYF. Using reference TRBV11-3 and TRBJ2-3 for the parts outside the CDR3, the full variable domain is EAGVVQSPRYKIIEKKQPVAFWCNPISGHNTLYWYLQNLGQGPELLIRYENEEAVDDSQLPKDRFSAERLKGVDSTLKIQPAELGDSAVYLCASLLAGGRDTQYFGPGTRLTVL.

This clone was seen only a few times. The chain recombines TRBV28 with TRBJ1-5; TRBD1 agrees at 7 bases. Per the germline V gene, CDR1 is MDHEN and CDR2 is SYDVKM. The J segment lost 11 bases and the V segment lost 7 bases, leaving 14 bases of the junction unmatched. The CDR3 has 14 amino acids. This chain's CDR3 is CASIHQQGREAQHF. For the CDR3, the DNA is TGTGCCAGCATACATCAACAGGGGCGCGAAGCCCAGCATTTT.

This clone appeared a few times. The rearrangement links TRBV2 to TRBJ1-1, with TRBD1 as a possible D gene (5 bases). This CDR3 is 14 amino acids long. Germline values: CDR1 SNHLY, CDR2 FYNNEI. The V end lost 2 bases, the J end lost 1 base, and 8 bases lay between the germline ends. CDR3 residues: CASSELGPNTEAFF. CDR3 DNA sequence: TGTGCCAGCAGTGAACTGGGGCCGAACACTGAAGCTTTCTTT.

This chain connects TRBV28 to TRBJ2-3, with D unclear. The V and J ends lost 4 bases and 1 base respectively, with 9 bases between them. The CDR3 spans 14 residues. Germline values: CDR1 MDHEN, CDR2 SYDVKM. CDR3 sequence (DNA): TGTGCCAGCAGTTCCCCCCACGGCACAGATACGCAGTATTTT. This sequence encodes CASSSPHGTDTQYF.

The chain carries TRBV6-8 and TRBJ1-5, with 9 bases matching TRBD1. The junction had 6 bases not matched to a gene; V was cut back by 6 bases and J by 6 bases. Germline assignment: CDR1 MNHGY and CDR2 SAAAGT. The CDR3 loop spans 14 amino acids. The CDR3 nucleotides read TGTGCCAGCAGAAGGACAGGGGAGGGTCAGCCCCAGCATTTT. This sequence encodes CASRRTGEGQPQHF.

The V call is TRBV19, the J call TRBJ1-5, with D perhaps matching TRBD1 (5 bases). This CDR3 is built from 14 residues. V was cut by 5 bases and J by 6 bases, with 14 bases left in between. Germline assignment: CDR1 LNHDA and CDR2 SQIVND (reference sequence). CDR3 DNA sequence: TGTGCCAGTAGTTGGGGGAGTGACGGTCAGCCCCAGCATTTT. Its translation is CASSWGSDGQPQHF.

J is TRBJ2-5 and V is TRBV29-1, with a possible D match to TRBD1 (6 bases). CDR1 and CDR2 (germline): SQVTM, ANQGSEA. The length of the CDR3 is 13 residues. Trimming cost V 2 bases and J 4 bases, with 11 bases left between them. CDR3 DNA: TGCAGCGTTGAACACAGGGCCCCAGAGACCCAGTACTTC. It codes for CSVEHRAPETQYF.

The V and J genes are TRBV19 and TRBJ2-4; D unresolved. V was pared by 6 bases and J by 0 bases, with 9 bases between. Looked up from germline, CDR1 is LNHDA and CDR2 is SQIVND (reference sequence). The CDR3 loop spans 14 amino acids. The CDR3 DNA sequence: TGTGCCAGTAGCGCAGATCTAGCCAAAAACATTCAGTACTTC. It specifies CASSADLAKNIQYF.

The table lists this clone with a few counts. Other DNA sequences in the sample encode the same CDR3. The chain links TRBV9 to TRBJ2-3; D unclear. V was pared by 0 bases and J by 0 bases, with 8 bases between. This CDR3 is built from 15 residues. CDR1 is SGDLS and CDR2 is YYNGEE in the germline V gene. The CDR3 DNA is TGTGCCAGCAGCGTAGGGGCGACTAGCACAGATACGCAGTATTTT. Translating it yields CASSVGATSTDTQYF.

The J gene is TRBJ1-1, the V gene TRBV29-1; 11 bases are shared with TRBD1. The CDR3 extends over 18 amino acids. V dropped 4 bases and J dropped 0; count of bases not matched to a gene: 13. CDR1 is SQVTM, CDR2 ANQGSEA, per germline. CDR3 in amino acids: CSVGEYPGQGGMNTEAFF. CDR3 coding DNA: TGCAGCGTTGGGGAATATCCGGGACAGGGGGGGATGAACACTGAAGCTTTCTTT.

The gene calls are TRBV6-8 and TRBJ2-1; 7 bases match TRBD2. Germline lookup yields CDR1 MNHGY and CDR2 SAAAGT. The CDR3 consists of 19 residues. J lost 9 bases, V lost 0 bases, and 20 bases had no gene match. CDR3 sequence: CASSYSMDSGGGVGGEQFF. The CDR3 DNA reads TGTGCCAGCAGTTACTCGATGGATTCGGGAGGCGGGGTTGGGGGTGAGCAGTTCTTC.

CDR3 bases: TGTGCCAGTAGTATAGAAACTAGCTCCTACAATGAGCAGTTCTTC. This codes for CASSIETSSYNEQFF. The rearrangement links TRBV19 to TRBJ2-1; tentative D call: TRBD2 (5 bases). The CDR3 extends over 15 amino acids. Trimming took off 0 bases at V and 0 bases at J, with 6 bases between the two ends. Germline loops: CDR1 LNHDA, CDR2 SQIVND (reference sequence).

This chain uses TRBV5-1 with TRBJ1-3; 9 positions match TRBD1. The V gene end was trimmed by 0 bases and the J gene end by 3 bases; junction bases not matched to a gene: 7. The CDR3 is made up of 17 amino acids. Germline CDR1 SGHRS, CDR2 YFSETQ. CDR3 sequence: CASSLDTGGSYGNTIYF. In nucleotides, the CDR3 is TGCGCCAGCAGCTTGGACACAGGGGGCTCATATGGAAACACCATATATTTT.

The chain links TRBV19 to TRBJ2-1, with D perhaps TRBD2 (6 bases). In germline, CDR1 is LNHDA, CDR2 SQIVND (reference sequence). The ends were cut back, 10 bases at V and 5 bases at J, with 15 bases in the middle. The CDR3 sequence is 13 residues long. CDR3: CATEGDRHNEQFF. The CDR3 region has the DNA TGTGCCACGGAGGGCGATCGGCACAATGAGCAGTTCTTC.

This clone showed up just a few times. The rearrangement uses TRBV9 and TRBJ2-1, with D perhaps matching TRBD2 (5 bases). This CDR3 has 16 amino acids. V dropped 3 bases and J dropped 6 bases, with 19 bases sitting between them. Germline loops: CDR1 SGDLS, CDR2 YYNGEE. The CDR3 reads CASSGGPRLAGNEQFF. The CDR3 DNA sequence: TGTGCCAGCAGCGGAGGACCCCGGCTAGCCGGCAATGAGCAGTTCTTC.